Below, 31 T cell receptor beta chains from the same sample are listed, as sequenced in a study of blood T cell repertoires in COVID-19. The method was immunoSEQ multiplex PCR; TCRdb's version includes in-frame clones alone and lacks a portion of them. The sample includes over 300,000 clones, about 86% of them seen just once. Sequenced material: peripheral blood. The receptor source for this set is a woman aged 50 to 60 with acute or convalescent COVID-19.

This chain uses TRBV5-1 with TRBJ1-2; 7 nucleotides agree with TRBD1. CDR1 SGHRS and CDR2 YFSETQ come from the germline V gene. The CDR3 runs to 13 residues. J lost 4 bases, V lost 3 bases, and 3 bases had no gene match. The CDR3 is CASSSDRIYGYTF. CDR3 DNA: TGCGCCAGCAGCTCGGACAGGATCTATGGCTACACCTTC.

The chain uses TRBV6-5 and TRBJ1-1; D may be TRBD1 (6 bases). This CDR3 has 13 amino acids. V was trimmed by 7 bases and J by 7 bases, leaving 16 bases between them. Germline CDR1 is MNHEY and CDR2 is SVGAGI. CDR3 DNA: TGTGCCAGCACTATAACCCTACAGGGTGAAGCTTTCTTT. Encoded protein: CASTITLQGEAFF.

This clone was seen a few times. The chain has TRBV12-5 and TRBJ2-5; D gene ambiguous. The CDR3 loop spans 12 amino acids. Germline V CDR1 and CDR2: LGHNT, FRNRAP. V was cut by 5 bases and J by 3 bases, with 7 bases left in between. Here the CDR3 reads CASGPKKETQYF. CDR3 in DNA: TGTGCTAGTGGTCCCAAAAAAGAGACCCAGTACTTC. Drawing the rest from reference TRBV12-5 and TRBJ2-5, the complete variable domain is DARVTQTPRHKVTEMGQEVTMRCQPILGHNTVFWYRQTMMQGLELLAYFRNRAPLDDSGMPKDRFSAEMPDATLATLKIQPSEPRDSAVYFCASGPKKETQYFGPGTRLLVL.

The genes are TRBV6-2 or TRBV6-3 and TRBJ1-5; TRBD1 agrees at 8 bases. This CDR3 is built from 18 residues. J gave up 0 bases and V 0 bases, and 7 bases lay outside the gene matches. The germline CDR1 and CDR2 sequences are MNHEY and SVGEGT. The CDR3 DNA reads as TGTGCCAGCAGTTACTCGAAACGGACAGGGTATAGCAATCAGCCCCAGCATTTT. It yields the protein CASSYSKRTGYSNQPQHF.

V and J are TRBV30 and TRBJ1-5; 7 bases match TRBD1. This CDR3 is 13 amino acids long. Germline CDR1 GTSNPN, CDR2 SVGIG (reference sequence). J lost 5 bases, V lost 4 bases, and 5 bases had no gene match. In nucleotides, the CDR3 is TGTGCCTGGACTCAGGGGGTGGATCAGCCCCAGCATTTT. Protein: CAWTQGVDQPQHF. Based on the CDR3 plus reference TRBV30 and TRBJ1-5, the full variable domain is SQTIHQWPATLVQPVGSPLSLECTVEGTSNPNLYWYRQAAGRGLQLLFYSVGIGQISSEVPQNLSASRPQDRQFILSSKKLLLSDSGFYLCAWTQGVDQPQHFGDGTRLSIL.

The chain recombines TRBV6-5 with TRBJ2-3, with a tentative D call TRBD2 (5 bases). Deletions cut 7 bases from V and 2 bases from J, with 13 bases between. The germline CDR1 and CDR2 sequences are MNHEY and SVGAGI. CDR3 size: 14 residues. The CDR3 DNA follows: TGTGCCAGCAACGGAGGACTTTTCACAGATACGCAGTATTTT. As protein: CASNGGLFTDTQYF.

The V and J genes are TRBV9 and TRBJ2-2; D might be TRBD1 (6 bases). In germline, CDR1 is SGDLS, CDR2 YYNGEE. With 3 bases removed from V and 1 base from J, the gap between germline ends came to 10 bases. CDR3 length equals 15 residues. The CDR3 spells CASSERTENTGELFF. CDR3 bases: TGTGCCAGCAGCGAGAGGACAGAGAACACCGGGGAGCTGTTTTTT. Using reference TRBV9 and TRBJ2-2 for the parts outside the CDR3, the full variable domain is DSGVTQTPKHLITATGQRVTLRCSPRSGDLSVYWYQQSLDQGLQFLIQYYNGEERAKGNILERFSAQQFPDLHSELNLSSLELGDSALYFCASSERTENTGELFFGEGSRLTVL.

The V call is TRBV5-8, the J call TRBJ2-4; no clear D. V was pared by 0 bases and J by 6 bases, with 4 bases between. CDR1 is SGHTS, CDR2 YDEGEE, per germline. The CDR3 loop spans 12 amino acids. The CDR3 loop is CASSLVVNIQYF. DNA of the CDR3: TGTGCCAGCAGCTTGGTCGTAAACATTCAGTACTTC.

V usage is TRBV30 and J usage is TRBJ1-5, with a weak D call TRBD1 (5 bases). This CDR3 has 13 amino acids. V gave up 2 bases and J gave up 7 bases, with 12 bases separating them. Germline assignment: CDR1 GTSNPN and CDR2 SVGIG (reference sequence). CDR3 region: CAWSNQGRQPQHF. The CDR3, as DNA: TGTGCCTGGAGTAATCAGGGAAGGCAGCCCCAGCATTTT.

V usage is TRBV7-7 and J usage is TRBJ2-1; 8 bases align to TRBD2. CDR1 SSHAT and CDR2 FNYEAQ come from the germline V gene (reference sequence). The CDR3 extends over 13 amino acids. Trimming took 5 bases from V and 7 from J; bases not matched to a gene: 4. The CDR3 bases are TGTGCCAGCAGCCCCGGGACTAGAAATGAGCAGTTCTTC. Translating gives CASSPGTRNEQFF.

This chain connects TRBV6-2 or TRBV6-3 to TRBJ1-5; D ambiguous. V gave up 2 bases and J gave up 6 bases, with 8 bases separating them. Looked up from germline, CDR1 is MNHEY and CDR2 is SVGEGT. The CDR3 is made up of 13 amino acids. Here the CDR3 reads CASSYGSGQPQHF. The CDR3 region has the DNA TGTGCCAGCAGTTACGGAAGCGGTCAGCCCCAGCATTTT.

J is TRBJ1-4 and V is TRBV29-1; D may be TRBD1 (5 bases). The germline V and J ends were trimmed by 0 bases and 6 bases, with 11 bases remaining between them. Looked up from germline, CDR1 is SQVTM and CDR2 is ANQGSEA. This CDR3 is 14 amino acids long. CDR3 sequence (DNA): TGCAGCGTTGAAGAGGAGGGGAGAGATGAAAAACTGTTTTTT. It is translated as CSVEEEGRDEKLFF. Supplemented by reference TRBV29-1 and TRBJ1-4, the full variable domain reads SAVISQKPSRDICQRGTSLTIQCQVDSQVTMMFWYRQQPGQSLTLIATANQGSEATYESGFVIDKFPISRPNLTFSTLTVSNMSPEDSSIYLCSVEEEGRDEKLFFGSGTQLSVL.

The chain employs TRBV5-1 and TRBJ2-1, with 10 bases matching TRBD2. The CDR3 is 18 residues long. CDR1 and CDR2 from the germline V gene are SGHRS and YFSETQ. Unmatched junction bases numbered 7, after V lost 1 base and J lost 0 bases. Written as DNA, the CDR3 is TGCGCCAGCAGCTTGCGACTAGCGGGTGCCCGCTCCTACAATGAGCAGTTCTTC. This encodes CASSLRLAGARSYNEQFF.

This CDR3 is CASSPGTIGNTGELFF. For the CDR3, the DNA is TGCGCCAGCAGCCCCGGGACAATAGGGAACACCGGGGAGCTGTTTTTT. The rearrangement joins TRBV4-3 to TRBJ2-2, with D maybe TRBD1 (6 bases). The CDR3 has 16 amino acids. The V and J ends lost 4 bases and 1 base respectively, with 13 bases between them. Germline V gene data show CDR1 as LGHNA and CDR2 as YSLEER.

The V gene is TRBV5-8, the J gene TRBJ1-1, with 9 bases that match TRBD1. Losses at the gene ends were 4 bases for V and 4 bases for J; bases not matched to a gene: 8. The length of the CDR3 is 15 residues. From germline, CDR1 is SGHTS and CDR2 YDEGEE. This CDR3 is CASSLTGGSGTEAFF. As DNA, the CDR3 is TGTGCCAGCAGCCTCACAGGGGGCTCGGGCACTGAAGCTTTCTTT.

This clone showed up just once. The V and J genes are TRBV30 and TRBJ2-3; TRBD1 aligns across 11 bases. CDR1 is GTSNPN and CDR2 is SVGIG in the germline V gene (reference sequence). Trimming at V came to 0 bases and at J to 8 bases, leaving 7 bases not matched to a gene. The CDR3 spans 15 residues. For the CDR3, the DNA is TGTGCCTGGAGTGTACAGTATGGACAGGGGGCTACGCAGTATTTT. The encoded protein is CAWSVQYGQGATQYF.

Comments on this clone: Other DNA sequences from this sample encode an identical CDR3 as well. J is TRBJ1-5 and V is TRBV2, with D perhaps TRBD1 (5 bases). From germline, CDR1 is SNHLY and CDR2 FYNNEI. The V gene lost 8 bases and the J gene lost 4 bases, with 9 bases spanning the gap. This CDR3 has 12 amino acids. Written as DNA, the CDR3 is TGTGCCAGCTCGGGGGTTAATCAGCCCCAGCATTTT. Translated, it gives CASSGVNQPQHF.

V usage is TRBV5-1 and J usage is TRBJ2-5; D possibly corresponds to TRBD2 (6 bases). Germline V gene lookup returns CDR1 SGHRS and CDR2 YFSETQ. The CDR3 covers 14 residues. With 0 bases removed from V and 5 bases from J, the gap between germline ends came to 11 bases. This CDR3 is CASSLGGNGETQYF. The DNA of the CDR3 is TGCGCCAGCAGCTTGGGCGGGAATGGCGAGACCCAGTACTTC.

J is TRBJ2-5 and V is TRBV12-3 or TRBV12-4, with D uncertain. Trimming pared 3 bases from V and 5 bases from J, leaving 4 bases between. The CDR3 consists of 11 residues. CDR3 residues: CASSFQETQYF. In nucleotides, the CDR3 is TGTGCCAGCAGTTTCCAGGAGACCCAGTACTTC.

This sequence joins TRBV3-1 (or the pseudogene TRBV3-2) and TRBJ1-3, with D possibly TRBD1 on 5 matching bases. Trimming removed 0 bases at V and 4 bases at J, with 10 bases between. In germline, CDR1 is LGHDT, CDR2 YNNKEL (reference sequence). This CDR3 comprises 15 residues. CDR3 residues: CASSQDGALGNTIYF. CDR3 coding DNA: TGTGCCAGCAGCCAAGATGGGGCCTTGGGAAACACCATATATTTT.

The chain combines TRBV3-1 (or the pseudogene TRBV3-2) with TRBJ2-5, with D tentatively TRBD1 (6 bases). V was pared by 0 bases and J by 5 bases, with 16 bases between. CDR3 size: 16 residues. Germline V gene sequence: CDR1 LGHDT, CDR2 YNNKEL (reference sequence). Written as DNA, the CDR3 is TGTGCCAGCAGCCAAGATCTGGCAGGGGCTGCGGAGACCCAGTACTTC. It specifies CASSQDLAGAAETQYF.

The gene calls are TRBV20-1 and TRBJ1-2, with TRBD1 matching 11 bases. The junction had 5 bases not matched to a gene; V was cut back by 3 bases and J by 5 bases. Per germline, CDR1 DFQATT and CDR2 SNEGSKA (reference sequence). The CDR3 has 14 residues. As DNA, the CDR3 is TGCAGTGCTAGTAAGGGACAGGGGGGGTATGGCTACACCTTC. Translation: CSASKGQGGYGYTF.

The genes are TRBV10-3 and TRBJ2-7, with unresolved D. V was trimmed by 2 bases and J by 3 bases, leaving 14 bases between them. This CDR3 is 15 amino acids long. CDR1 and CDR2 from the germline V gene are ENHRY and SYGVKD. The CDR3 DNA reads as TGTGCCATCAGTGAGAGAGTAGTGAGTTTCTACGAGCAGTACTTC. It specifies CAISERVVSFYEQYF.

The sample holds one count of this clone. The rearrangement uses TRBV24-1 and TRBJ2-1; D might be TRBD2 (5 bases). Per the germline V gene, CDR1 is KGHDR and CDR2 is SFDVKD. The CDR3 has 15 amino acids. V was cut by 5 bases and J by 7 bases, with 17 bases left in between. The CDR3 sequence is CATSGREQFLNEQFF. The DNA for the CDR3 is TGTGCCACCAGTGGTAGGGAGCAGTTCCTTAATGAGCAGTTCTTC.

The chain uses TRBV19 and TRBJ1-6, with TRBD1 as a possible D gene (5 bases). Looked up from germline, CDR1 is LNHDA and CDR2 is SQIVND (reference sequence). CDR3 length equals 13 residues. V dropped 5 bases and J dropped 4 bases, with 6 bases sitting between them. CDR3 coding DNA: TGTGCCAGTAGTGACAGTTATAATTCACCCCTCCACTTT. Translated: CASSDSYNSPLHF.

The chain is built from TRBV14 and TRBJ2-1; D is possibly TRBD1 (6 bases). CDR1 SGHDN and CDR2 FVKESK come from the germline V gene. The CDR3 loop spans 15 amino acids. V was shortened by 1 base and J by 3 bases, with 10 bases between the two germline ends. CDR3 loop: CASSQVDRYYNEQFF. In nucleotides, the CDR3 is TGTGCCAGCAGCCAAGTGGACAGATACTACAATGAGCAGTTCTTC.

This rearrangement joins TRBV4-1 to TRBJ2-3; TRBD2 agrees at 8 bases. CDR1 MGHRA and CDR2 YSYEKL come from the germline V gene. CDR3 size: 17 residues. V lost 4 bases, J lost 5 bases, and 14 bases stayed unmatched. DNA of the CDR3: TGCGCCAGCAGCCCCCTTGCGGGACTAGGAGTAGGAGATACGCAGTATTTT. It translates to CASSPLAGLGVGDTQYF.

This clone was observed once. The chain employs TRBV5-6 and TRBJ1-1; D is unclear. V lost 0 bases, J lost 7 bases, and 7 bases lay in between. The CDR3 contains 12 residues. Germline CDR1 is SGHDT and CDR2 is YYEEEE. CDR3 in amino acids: CASSLGVGEAFF. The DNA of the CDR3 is TGTGCCAGCAGCTTGGGAGTCGGTGAAGCTTTCTTT.

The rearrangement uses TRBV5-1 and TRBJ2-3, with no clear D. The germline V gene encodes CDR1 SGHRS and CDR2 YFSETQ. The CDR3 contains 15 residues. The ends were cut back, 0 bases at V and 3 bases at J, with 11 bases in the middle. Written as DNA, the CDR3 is TGCGCCAGCAGCTTGGCCTCAGTGGTAACAGATACGCAGTATTTT. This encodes CASSLASVVTDTQYF.

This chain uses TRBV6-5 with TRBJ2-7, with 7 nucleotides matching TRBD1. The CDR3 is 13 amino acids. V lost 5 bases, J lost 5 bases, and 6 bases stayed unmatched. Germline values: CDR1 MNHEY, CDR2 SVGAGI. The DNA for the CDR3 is TGTGCCAGCAGTCCGAATACAGGGGACGAGCAGTACTTC. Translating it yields CASSPNTGDEQYF.

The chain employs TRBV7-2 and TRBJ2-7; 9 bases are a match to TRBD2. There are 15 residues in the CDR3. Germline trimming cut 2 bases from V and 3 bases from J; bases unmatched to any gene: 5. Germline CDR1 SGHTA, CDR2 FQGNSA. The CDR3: CASSLWASGNYEQYF. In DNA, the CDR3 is TGTGCCAGCAGCTTATGGGCTAGCGGGAACTACGAGCAGTACTTC.